The clone carrying this T cell receptor beta chain has only a few counts. The antigen remains unidentified. MiXCR, applied by TCRdb to the RT-PCR reads, yields one record per CDR3 protein. This sample carries about 580,000 distinct CDR3 sequences, 11% to 15% of them seen once, and the ten largest clones take 11%. The data belong to a study of response to subunit inactivated influenza vaccine. Study results and caveats: Researchers suggested that each seasonal influenza vaccination recruits few new T cells.

Germline V lookup: CDR1 SGHKS, CDR2 YYEKEE (reference sequence). The CDR3 contains 13 residues. V was shortened by 4 bases and J by 7 bases, with 12 bases between the two germline ends. This specimen consisted of PBMCs from blood, obtained 11 to 12 days after vaccination. The receptor comes from a man in his forties or fifties who received an inactivated influenza vaccine. The chain has TRBV5-5 and TRBJ1-5; D possibly corresponds to TRBD1 (6 bases). CDR3 loop: CASSETGRQPQHF. CDR3 DNA: TGTGCCAGCAGCGAGACAGGAAGGCAGCCCCAGCATTTT. The variable domain in full, completed from reference TRBV5-5 and TRBJ1-5, reads DAGVTQSPTHLIKTRGQQVTLRCSPISGHKSVSWYQQVLGQGPQFIFQYYEKEERGRGNFPDRFSARQFPNYSSELNVNALLLGDSALYLCASSETGRQPQHFGDGTRLSIL.